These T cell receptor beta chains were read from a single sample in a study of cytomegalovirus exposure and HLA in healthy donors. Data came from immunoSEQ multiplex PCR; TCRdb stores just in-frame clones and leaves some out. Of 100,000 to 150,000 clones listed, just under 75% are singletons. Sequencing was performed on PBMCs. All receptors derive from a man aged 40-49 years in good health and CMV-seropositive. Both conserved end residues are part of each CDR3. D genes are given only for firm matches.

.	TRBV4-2	CASSQGVAGLRNQPQHF
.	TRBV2	CAIPLVSPEDTQYF
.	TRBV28	CASRRQENTEAFF
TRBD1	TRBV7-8	CASSPLAAGTAARNTEAFF
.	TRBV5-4	CASSGGGRGRRETQYF
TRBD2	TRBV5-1	CASSLTSGMGNEQFF
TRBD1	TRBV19	CASSNSGQGHSNQPQHF
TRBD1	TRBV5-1	CASSSTGGLDTQYF
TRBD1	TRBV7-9	CASSLARRQGAGYEQYF
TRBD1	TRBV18	CASSPGQSDEQFF
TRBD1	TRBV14	CASSLTEQGATEAFF
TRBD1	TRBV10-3	CAISAGQGEGQPQHF
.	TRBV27	CASSPYHQGRGGNQPQHF
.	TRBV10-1	CASSESQVIGEQYF
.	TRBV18	CASSDRNTEAFF